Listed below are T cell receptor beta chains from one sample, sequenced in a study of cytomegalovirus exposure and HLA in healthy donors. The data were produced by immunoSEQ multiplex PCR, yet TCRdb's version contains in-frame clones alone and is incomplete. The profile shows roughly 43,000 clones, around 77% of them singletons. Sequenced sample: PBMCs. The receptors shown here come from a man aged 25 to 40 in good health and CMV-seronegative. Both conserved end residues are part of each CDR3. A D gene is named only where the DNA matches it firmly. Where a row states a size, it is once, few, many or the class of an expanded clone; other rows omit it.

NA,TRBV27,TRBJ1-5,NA,TGTGCCAGCAGTAAAGAGGGATATCAGCCCCAGCATTTT,CASSKEGYQPQHF
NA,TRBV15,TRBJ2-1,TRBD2,TGTGCCACCAGCAGGGGCCCAGCGGGAGGGAGCCATGAGCAGTTCTTC,CATSRGPAGGSHEQFF
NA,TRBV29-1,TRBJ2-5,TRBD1,TGCAGCGAATACGACAGGGGAAGGGAGACCCAGTACTTC,CSEYDRGRETQYF
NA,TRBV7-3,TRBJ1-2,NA,TGTGCCAGCGGCAGGGGAGACTATGGCTACACCTTC,CASGRGDYGYTF
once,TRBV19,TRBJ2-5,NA,TGTGCCGGTAGTCAAGCGGGCAACCAAGAGACCCAGTACTTC,CAGSQAGNQETQYF
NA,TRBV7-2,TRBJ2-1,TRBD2,TGTGCCAGCAGCTTAGAGAACCTAGCGGGAGTGGCAAATGAGCAGTTCTTC,CASSLENLAGVANEQFF
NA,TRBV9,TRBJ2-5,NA,TGTGCCAGCAGCGTAGGAGGACAGCAAGAGACCCAGTACTTC,CASSVGGQQETQYF
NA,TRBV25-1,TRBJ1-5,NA,TGTGCGTATGGGGGGGGTCAGCCCCAGCATTTT,CAYGGGQPQHF
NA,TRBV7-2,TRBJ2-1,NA,TGTGCCAGCAGCTTAGAGCGACGGATCCATGAGCAGTTCTTC,CASSLERRIHEQFF
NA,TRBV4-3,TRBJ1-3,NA,TGCGCCAGCAGCCATAATCCAGTTCGACAGACTGGAAACACCATATATTTT,CASSHNPVRQTGNTIYF
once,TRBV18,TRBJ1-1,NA,TGTGCCAGCTCGAGCAATGCCTGGGCGCGGGGCACTGAAGCTTTCTTT,CASSSNAWARGTEAFF
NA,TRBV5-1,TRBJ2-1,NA,TGCGCCAGCAGCCTATTTCCCAACGGGGATTACTCCTACAATGAGCAGTTCTTC,CASSLFPNGDYSYNEQFF
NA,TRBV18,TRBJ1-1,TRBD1,TGTGCCAGCTCACCAAGCCGACAGGGAAACACTGAAGCTTTCTTT,CASSPSRQGNTEAFF
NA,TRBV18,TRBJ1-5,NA,TGTGCCAGCTCACCACGAGGCGCTGGCAATCAGCCCCAGCATTTT,CASSPRGAGNQPQHF
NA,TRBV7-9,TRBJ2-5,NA,TGTGCCAGCAGCTTAGGCAACACCGGGGAGACCCAGTACTTC,CASSLGNTGETQYF
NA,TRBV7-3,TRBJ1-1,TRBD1,TGTTCCAGCAGCCTAAGGACAGGGGGAATCACTGAAGCTTTCTTT,CSSSLRTGGITEAFF
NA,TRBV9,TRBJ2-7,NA,TGTGCCAGCAGCGTAGGCAGTCCCTCCTACGAGCAGTACTTC,CASSVGSPSYEQYF
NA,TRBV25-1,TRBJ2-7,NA,TGTGCCAGCAGTGAAAGGGGGACATTCTCCTACGAGCAGTACTTC,CASSERGTFSYEQYF
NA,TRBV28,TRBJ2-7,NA,TGTGCCAGCAGTTCTAGGGGTCACGAGCAGTACTTC,CASSSRGHEQYF
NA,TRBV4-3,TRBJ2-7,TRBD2,TGCGCCAGCAGCCACCGGCTCGGGACAGAAACTAGCGGGAGGCCCGACGAGCAGTACTTC,CASSHRLGTETSGRPDEQYF
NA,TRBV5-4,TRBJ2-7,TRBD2,TGTGCCAGCAGCCAGGGGGGCGGGAGGGCGAGCTACGAGCAGTACTTC,CASSQGGGRASYEQYF
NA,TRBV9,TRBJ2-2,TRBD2,TGTGCCAGCAGCGTAGCTGCTAGCGGGGACTCCGGGGAGCTGTTTTTT,CASSVAASGDSGELFF
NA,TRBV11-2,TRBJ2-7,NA,TGTGCCAGCAGCTCGGGACATAGCTCCTACGAGCAGTACTTC,CASSSGHSSYEQYF
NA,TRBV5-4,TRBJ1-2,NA,TGTGCCAGCAGGGACGGAGGCTCGGGAGGCTACACCTTC,CASRDGGSGGYTF
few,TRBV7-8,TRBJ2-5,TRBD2,TGTGCCAGCAGCTTAAACCGCGGGGGGGAGACCCAGTACTTC,CASSLNRGGETQYF
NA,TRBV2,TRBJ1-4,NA,TGTGCCAGCAGTGAATTAACAGGGAAGGGAAAAAAACTGTTTTTT,CASSELTGKGKKLFF
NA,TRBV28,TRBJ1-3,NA,TGTGCCAGCAGTTTCGGCTCTGGAAACACCATATATTTT,CASSFGSGNTIYF
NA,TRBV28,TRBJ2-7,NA,TGTGCCAGCAGTTCCCATGGAGGGGCGGACGAGCAGTACTTC,CASSSHGGADEQYF
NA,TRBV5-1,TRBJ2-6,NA,TGCGCCAGCAGCTTGGCAGCCGGAGAAGTTGGGGCCAACGTCCTGACTTTC,CASSLAAGEVGANVLTF
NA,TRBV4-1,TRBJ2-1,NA,TGCGCCAGCAGCCAAGAAGGTCACGGGGGTGAGCAGTTCTTC,CASSQEGHGGEQFF
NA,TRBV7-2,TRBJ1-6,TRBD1,TGTGCCAGCAGCCCGCAGGGGGCTGGGAGTTCACCCCTCCACTTT,CASSPQGAGSSPLHF